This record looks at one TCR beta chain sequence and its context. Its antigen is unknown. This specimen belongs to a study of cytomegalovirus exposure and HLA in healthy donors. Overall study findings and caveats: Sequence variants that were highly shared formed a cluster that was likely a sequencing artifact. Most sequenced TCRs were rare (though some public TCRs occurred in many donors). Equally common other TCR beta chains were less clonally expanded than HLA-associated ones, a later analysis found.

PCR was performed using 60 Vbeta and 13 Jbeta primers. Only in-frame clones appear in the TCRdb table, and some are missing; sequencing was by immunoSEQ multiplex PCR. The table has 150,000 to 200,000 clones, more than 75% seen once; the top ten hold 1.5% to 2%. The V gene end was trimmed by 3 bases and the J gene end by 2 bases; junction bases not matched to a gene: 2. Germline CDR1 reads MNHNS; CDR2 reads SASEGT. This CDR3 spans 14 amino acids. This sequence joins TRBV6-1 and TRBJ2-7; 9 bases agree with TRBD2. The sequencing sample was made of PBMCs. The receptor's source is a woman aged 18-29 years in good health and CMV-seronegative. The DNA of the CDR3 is TGTGCCAGCAGTGAGCGGGGGGGTCCCTACGAGCAGTACTTC. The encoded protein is CASSERGGPYEQYF.